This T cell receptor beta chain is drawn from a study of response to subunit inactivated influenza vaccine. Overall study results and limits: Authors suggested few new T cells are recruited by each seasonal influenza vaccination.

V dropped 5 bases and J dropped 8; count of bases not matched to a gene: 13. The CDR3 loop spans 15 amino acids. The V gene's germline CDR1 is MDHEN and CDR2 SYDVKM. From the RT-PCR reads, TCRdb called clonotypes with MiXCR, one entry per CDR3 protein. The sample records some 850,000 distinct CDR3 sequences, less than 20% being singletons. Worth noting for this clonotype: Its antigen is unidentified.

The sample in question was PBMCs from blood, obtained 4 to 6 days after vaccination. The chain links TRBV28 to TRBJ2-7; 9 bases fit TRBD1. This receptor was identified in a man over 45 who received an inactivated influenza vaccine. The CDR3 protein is CASSHYRDRARQQYF. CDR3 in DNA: TGTGCCAGCAGTCATTACCGGGACAGGGCTAGACAGCAGTACTTC.